This TCR beta chain was sequenced during a study of Ad26.COV2.S vaccination and SARS-CoV-2 variants. Study summary: Donor had been placed in the Ad26.COV2.S arm of the COV1001 trial. Each vaccinee took Ad26.COV2.S intramuscularly, once or twice 56 days apart.

Study results and caveats: There was reportedly substantial breadth in spike-specific CD8+ and CD4+ T cell responses after vaccination.

V dropped 3 bases and J dropped 9 bases, with 23 bases sitting between them. Per the germline V gene, CDR1 is SGHAT and CDR2 is FQNNGV. The CDR3 spans 17 residues. TCRdb's table, derived via immunoSEQ multiplex PCR, lists solely in-frame clones and lacks some. Among roughly 390,000 clones listed, roughly nine tenths were seen once. A note on this clone: The antigen remains unidentified.

Regarding treatment: about 20 received Ad26.COV2.S at low or high dose, single or two shots; several received placebo; per-sample allocation not given. Vaccine and placebo recipients were sampled on day 63 after the first injection. The shot given was an Ad26 vector that makes Wuhan-strain SARS-CoV-2 spike. The origin of this receptor is a person aged 18-60 years who received the Ad26.COV2.S COVID-19 vaccine or a placebo. The material was peripheral blood, obtained in a trial of Ad26.COV2.S vaccine versus placebo. This chain joins TRBV11-2 and TRBJ1-4, with a possible D match to TRBD1 (5 bases). CDR3 DNA: TGTGCCAGCAGCTTGGAAAGGGTTGTAGACAGAACCAAAAAACTGTTTTTT. Its translation: CASSLERVVDRTKKLFF. The variable domain in full, completed from reference TRBV11-2 and TRBJ1-4, reads EAGVAQSPRYKIIEKRQSVAFWCNPISGHATLYWYQQILGQGPKLLIQFQNNGVVDDSQLPKDRFSAERLKGVDSTLKIQPAKLEDSAVYLCASSLERVVDRTKKLFFGSGTQLSVL.